The clone carrying this T cell receptor beta chain has more than one count but fewer than ten. Its antigen is unknown. The CDR3 totals 18 residues. In germline, CDR1 is SEHNR, CDR2 FQNEAQ (reference sequence). V gave up 5 bases and J gave up 3 bases; unmatched junction bases: 18. The table came from immunoSEQ multiplex PCR; TCRdb's copy has only in-frame clones and leaves some out. Of 53,000 or so clones in the sample, about four fifths were seen once. This entry comes from a study of OX40 agonist ivuxolimab in advanced cancers. About the study: Earlier anti-PD-1, anti-PD-L1 or anti-CTLA-4 therapy was permitted; over 35% had received some.

Study-wide results and caveats: Clones of CD4+ and CD8+ blood T cells grew by week 6 at doses of 0.1 to 3.0 mg/kg.

The source of this sequence is an adult with an advanced solid tumor such as melanoma, head and neck, liver or kidney cancer. The sample consisted of CD4+ or CD8+ T cells sorted from blood, taken in a trial of the OX40 agonist ivuxolimab. The rearrangement joins TRBV7-9 to TRBJ1-2; 7 bases align to TRBD1. CDR3 in DNA: TGTGCCAGCAGCCCAGAGGGGGCAGTTTGGACCAGATACTATGGCTACACCTTC. Translated, it gives CASSPEGAVWTRYYGYTF. Based on the CDR3 plus reference TRBV7-9 and TRBJ1-2, the full variable domain is DTGVSQNPRHKITKRGQNVTFRCDPISEHNRLYWYRQTLGQGPEFLTYFQNEAQLEKSRLLSDRFSAERPKGSFSTLEIQRTEQGDSAMYLCASSPEGAVWTRYYGYTFGSGTRLTVV.